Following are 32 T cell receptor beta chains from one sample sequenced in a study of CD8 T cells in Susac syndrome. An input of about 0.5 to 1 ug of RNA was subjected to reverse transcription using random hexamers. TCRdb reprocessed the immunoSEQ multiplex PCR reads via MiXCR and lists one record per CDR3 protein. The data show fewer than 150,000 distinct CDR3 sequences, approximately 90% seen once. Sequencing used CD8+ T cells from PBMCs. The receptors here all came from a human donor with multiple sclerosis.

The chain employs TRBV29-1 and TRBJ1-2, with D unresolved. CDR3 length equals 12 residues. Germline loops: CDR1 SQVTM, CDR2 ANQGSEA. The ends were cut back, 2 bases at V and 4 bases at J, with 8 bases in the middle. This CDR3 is CSVERTLYGYTF. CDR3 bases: TGCAGCGTTGAACGGACCCTCTATGGCTACACCTTC.

CDR3: CAWSPLAGKSYEQYF. The CDR3 DNA reads as TGTGCCTGGAGCCCACTGGCGGGGAAGTCCTACGAGCAGTACTTC. The rearrangement uses TRBV30 and TRBJ2-7; a weak D match, TRBD2 (6 bases). Trimming cost V 3 bases and J 1 base, with 16 bases left between them. This CDR3 contains 15 residues. The germline CDR1 and CDR2 sequences are GTSNPN and SVGIG (reference sequence).

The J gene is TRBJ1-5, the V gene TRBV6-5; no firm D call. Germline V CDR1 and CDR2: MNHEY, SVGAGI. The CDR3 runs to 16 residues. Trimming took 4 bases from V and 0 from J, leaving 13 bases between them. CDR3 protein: CASSSETVYSNQPQHF. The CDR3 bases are TGTGCCAGCAGTTCCGAGACGGTTTATAGCAATCAGCCCCAGCATTTT.

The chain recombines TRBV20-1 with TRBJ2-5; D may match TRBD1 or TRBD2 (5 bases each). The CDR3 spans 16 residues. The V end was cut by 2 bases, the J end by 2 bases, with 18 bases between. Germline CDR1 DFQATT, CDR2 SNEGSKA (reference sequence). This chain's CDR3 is CSARSKSGTVQETQYF. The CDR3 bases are TGCAGTGCTAGATCTAAATCCGGGACCGTGCAAGAGACCCAGTACTTC.

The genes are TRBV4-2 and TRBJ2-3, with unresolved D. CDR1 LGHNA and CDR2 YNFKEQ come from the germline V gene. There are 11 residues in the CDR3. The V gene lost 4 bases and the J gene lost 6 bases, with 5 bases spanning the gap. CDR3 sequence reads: CASSLWDTQYF. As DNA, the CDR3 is TGTGCCAGCAGCCTTTGGGATACGCAGTATTTT.

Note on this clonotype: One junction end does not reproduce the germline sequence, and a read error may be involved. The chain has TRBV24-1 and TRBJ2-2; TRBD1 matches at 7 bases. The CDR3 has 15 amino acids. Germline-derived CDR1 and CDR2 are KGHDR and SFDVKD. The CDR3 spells CATSDADRNAGELFF. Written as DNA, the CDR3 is TGTGCCACCAGTGATGCGGACAGGAACGCCGGGGAGCTGTTTTTT.

Written as DNA, the CDR3 is TGTGCCAGCAGTTCTCCAGCGGGAGTAAACGAGCAGTACTTC. It specifies CASSSPAGVNEQYF. The V call is TRBV6-5, the J call TRBJ2-7; TRBD2 matches 8 bases. Germline V gene lookup returns CDR1 MNHEY and CDR2 SVGAGI. There are 14 residues in the CDR3. The ends lost 4 bases at V and 5 bases at J; junction bases unmatched: 7.

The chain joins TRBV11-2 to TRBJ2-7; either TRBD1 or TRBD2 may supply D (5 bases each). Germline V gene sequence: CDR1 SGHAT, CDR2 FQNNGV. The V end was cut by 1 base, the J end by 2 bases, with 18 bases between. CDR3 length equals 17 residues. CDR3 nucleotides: TGTGCCAGCAGCTTAGTCTCTTCGGGACCCGGAGCCTACGAGCAGTACTTC. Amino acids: CASSLVSSGPGAYEQYF.

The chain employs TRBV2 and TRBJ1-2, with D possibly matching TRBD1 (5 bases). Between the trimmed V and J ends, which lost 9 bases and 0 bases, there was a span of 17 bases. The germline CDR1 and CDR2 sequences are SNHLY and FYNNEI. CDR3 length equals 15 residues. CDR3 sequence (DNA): TGTGCCAGTATGGTCGGGACCATCCCTAACTATGGCTACACCTTC. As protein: CASMVGTIPNYGYTF. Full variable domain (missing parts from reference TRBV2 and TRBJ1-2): EPEVTQTPSHQVTQMGQEVILRCVPISNHLYFYWYRQILGQKVEFLVSFYNNEISEKSEIFDDQFSVERPDGSNFTLKIRSTKLEDSAMYFCASMVGTIPNYGYTFGSGTRLTVV.

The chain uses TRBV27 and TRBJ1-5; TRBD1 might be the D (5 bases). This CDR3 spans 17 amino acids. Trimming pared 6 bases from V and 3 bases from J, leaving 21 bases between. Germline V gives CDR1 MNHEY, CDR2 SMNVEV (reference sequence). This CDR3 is CASSRERPGGNNQPQHF. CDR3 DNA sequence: TGTGCCAGCAGCCGCGAGCGGCCCGGGGGAAACAATCAGCCCCAGCATTTT.

DNA of the CDR3: TGTGCCACCAGCAGAGATCAAAATGAGCAGTTCTTC. Its protein is CATSRDQNEQFF. The chain uses TRBV15 and TRBJ2-1; D call uncertain. CDR3 length: 12 amino acids. From germline, CDR1 is LNHNV and CDR2 YYDKDF (reference sequence). Trimming left V 0 bases short and J 7 bases short, with 4 bases between.

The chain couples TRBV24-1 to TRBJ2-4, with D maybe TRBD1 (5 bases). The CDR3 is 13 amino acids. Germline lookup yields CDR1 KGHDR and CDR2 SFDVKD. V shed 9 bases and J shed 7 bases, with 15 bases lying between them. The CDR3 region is CATSEAGMNIQYF. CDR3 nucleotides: TGTGCCACCTCAGAGGCAGGGATGAACATTCAGTACTTC.

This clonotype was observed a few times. The chain's CDR3 is CASSLDRMNTEAFF. CDR3 in DNA: TGTGCCAGCAGCTTGGACAGGATGAACACTGAAGCTTTCTTT. The genes are TRBV5-6 and TRBJ1-1, with D perhaps matching TRBD1 (5 bases). CDR3 length equals 14 residues. V shed 0 bases and J shed 0 bases, with 6 bases lying between them. The germline V gene encodes CDR1 SGHDT and CDR2 YYEEEE.

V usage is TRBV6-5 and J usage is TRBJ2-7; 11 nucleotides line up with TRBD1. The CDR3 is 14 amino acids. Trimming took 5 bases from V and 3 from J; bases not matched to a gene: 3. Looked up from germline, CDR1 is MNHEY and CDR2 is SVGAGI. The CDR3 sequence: CASSTGQGVYEQYF. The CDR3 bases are TGTGCCAGCAGTACGGGACAGGGGGTCTACGAGCAGTACTTC.

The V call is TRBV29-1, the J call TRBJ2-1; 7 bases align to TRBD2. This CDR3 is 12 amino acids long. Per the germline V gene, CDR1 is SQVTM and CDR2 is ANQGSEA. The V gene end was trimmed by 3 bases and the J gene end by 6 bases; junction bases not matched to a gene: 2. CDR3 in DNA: TGCAGCGTTGATTGGGGGGGCAATGAGCAGTTCTTC. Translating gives CSVDWGGNEQFF.

CDR3 protein: CSARDLTPTDTQYF. The CDR3 DNA is TGCAGTGCTAGAGATCTCACCCCCACAGATACGCAGTATTTT. The rearrangement links TRBV20-1 to TRBJ2-3; D is unresolved. Looked up from germline, CDR1 is DFQATT and CDR2 is SNEGSKA (reference sequence). This CDR3 spans 14 amino acids. Trimming removed 0 bases from V and 2 bases from J, with 9 bases in between.

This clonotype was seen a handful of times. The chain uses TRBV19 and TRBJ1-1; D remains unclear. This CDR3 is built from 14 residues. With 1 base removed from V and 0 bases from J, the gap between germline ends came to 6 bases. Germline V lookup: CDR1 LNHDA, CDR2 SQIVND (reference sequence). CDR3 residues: CASSIGTVNTEAFF. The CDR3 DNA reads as TGTGCCAGTAGTATAGGAACGGTGAACACTGAAGCTTTCTTT.

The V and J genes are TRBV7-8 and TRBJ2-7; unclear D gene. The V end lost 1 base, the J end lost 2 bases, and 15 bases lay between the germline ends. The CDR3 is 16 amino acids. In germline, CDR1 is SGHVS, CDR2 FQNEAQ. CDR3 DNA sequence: TGTGCCAGCAGCTTAGGGTGGCCAGGTGATACCTACGAGCAGTACTTC. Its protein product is CASSLGWPGDTYEQYF.

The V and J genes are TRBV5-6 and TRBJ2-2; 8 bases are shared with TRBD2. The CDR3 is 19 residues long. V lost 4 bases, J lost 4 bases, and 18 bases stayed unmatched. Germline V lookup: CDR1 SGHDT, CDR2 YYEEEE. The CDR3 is CASSPGAGLVKMRTGELFF. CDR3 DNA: TGTGCCAGCAGCCCTGGGGCGGGACTAGTGAAAATGCGCACCGGGGAGCTGTTTTTT.

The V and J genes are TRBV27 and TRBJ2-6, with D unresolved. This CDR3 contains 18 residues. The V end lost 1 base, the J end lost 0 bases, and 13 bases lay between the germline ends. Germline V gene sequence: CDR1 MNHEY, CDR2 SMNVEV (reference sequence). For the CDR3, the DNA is TGTGCCAGCAGTTTATATCCCCAACAATTCTCTGGGGCCAACGTCCTGACTTTC. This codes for CASSLYPQQFSGANVLTF.

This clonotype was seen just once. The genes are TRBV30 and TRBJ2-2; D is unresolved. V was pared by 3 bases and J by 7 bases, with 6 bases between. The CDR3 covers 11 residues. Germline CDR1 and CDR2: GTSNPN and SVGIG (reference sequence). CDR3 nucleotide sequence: TGTGCCTGGAGCGAAGGCGGGGAGCTGTTTTTT. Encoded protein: CAWSEGGELFF.

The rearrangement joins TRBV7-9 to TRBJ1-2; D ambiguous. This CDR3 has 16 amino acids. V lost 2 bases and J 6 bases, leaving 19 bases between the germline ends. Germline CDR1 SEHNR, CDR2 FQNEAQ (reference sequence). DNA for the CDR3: TGTGCCAGCAGCTTAACCATCAATACGAACGGGGATGGCTACACCTTC. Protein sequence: CASSLTINTNGDGYTF.

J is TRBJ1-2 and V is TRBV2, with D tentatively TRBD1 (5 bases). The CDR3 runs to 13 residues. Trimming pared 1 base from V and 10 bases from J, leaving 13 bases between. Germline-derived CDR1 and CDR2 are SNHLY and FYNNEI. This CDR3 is CASSEVGRNAYTF. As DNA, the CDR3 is TGTGCCAGCAGTGAAGTGGGGCGGAATGCCTACACCTTC.

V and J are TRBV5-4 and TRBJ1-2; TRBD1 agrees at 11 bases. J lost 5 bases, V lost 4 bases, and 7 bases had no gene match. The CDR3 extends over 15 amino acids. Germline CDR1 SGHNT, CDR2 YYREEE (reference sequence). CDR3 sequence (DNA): TGTGCCAGCAGCGCAGGACAGGGGGCTCATTATGGCTACACCTTC. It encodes CASSAGQGAHYGYTF.

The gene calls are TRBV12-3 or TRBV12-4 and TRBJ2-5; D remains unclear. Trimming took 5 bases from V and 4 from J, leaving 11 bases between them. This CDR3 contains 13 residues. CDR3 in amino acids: CASSTDYGETQYF. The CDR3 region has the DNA TGTGCCAGCAGTACCGATTATGGAGAGACCCAGTACTTC.

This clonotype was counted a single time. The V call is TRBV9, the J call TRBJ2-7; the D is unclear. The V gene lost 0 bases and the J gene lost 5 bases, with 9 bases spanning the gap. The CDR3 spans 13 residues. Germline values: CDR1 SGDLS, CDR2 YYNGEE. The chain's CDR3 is CASSVGLSNEQYF. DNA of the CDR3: TGTGCCAGCAGCGTAGGCCTGAGCAACGAGCAGTACTTC.

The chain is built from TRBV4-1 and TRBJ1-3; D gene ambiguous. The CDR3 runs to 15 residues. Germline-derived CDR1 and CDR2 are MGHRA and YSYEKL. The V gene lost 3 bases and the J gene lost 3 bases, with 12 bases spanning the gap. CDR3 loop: CASSHQPPFGNTIYF. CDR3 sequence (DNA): TGCGCCAGCAGCCATCAACCCCCGTTTGGAAACACCATATATTTT.

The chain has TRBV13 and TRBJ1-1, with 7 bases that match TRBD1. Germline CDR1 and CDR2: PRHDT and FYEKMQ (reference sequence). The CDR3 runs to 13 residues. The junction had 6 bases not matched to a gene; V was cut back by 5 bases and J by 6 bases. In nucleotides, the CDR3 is TGTGCCAGCAGCGGCACAGGGGACCCTGAAGCTTTCTTT. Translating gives CASSGTGDPEAFF.

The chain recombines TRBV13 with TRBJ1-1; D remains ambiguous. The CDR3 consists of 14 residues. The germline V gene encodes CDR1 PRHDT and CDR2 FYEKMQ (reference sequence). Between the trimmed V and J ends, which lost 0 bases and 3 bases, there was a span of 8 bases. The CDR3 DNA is TGTGCCAGCAGCTTAGGGGTGGGTGACACTGAAGCTTTCTTT. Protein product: CASSLGVGDTEAFF.

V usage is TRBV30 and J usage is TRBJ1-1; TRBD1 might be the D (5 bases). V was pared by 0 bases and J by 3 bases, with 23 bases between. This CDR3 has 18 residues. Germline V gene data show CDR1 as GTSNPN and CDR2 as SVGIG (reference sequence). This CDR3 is CAWSVPLVIGGWDTEAFF. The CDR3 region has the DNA TGTGCCTGGAGTGTACCACTAGTAATTGGGGGTTGGGACACTGAAGCTTTCTTT.

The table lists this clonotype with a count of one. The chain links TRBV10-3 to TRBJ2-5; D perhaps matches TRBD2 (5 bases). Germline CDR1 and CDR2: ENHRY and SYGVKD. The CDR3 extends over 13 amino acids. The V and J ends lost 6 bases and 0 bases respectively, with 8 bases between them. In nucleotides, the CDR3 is TGTGCCATCAGGGGAGCGGACCAAGAGACCCAGTACTTC. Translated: CAIRGADQETQYF.

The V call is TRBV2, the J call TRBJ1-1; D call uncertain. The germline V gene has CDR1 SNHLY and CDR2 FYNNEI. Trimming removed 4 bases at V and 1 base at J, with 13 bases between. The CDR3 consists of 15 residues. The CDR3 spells CASSGADARNTEAFF. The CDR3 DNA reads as TGTGCCAGCAGTGGGGCCGATGCAAGGAACACTGAAGCTTTCTTT. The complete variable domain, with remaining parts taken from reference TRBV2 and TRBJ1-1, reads EPEVTQTPSHQVTQMGQEVILRCVPISNHLYFYWYRQILGQKVEFLVSFYNNEISEKSEIFDDQFSVERPDGSNFTLKIRSTKLEDSAMYFCASSGADARNTEAFFGQGTRLTVV.